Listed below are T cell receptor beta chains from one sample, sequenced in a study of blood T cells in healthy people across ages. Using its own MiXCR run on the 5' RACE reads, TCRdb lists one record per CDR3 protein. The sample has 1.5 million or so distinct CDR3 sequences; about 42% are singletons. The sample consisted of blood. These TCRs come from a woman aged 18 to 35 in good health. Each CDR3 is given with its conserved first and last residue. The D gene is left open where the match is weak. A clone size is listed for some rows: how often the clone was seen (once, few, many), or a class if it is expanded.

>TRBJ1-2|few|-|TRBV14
TGTGCCAGCAGCCAAGATCACCTAGTGGCGGGGGAGTCTTATGGCTACACCTTC
CASSQDHLVAGESYGYTF
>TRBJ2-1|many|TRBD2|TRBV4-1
TGCGCCAGCAGCCTACCGCCGGCGGGGGTTGGCAATGAGCAGTTCTTC
CASSLPPAGVGNEQFF
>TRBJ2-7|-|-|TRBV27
TGTGCCAGCAGTTTGTTTCCGTCACTCTCCTACGAGCAGTACTTC
CASSLFPSLSYEQYF
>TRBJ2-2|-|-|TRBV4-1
TGCGCCAGCAGCCAAGACGACCCTCTGGGCGGGGAGCTGTTTTTT
CASSQDDPLGGELFF
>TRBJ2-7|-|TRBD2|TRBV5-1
TGCGCCAGCGCCTGGACTAGCGGGGGGGATAATGAGCAGTACTTC
CASAWTSGGDNEQYF
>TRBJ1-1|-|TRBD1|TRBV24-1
TGTGCCACCAGCTCCCAGGGACAGACTGAAGCTTTCTTT
CATSSQGQTEAFF
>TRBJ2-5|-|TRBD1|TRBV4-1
TGCGCCAGCAGCATAGCGGACAGGGGCAAGACCCAAGAGACCCAGTACTTC
CASSIADRGKTQETQYF
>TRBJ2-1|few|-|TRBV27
TGTGCCAGCACCAGACGAGGGGCGGGCTACAATGAGCAGTTCTTC
CASTRRGAGYNEQFF
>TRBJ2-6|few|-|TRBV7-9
TGTGCCAGCACTCAAGTCGAATCTGGGGCCAACGTCCTGACTTTC
CASTQVESGANVLTF
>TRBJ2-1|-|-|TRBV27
TGTGCCAGCAGTGTACGGGGGAATGAGCAGTTCTTC
CASSVRGNEQFF
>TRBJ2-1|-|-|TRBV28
TGTGCCAGCAGTTTATTCCGGTTATCGGGGGTCTACAATGAGCAGTTCTTC
CASSLFRLSGVYNEQFF
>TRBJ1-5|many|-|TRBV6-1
TGTGCCAGCAGACCGGACGGTAGCAATCAGCCCCAGCATTTT
CASRPDGSNQPQHF